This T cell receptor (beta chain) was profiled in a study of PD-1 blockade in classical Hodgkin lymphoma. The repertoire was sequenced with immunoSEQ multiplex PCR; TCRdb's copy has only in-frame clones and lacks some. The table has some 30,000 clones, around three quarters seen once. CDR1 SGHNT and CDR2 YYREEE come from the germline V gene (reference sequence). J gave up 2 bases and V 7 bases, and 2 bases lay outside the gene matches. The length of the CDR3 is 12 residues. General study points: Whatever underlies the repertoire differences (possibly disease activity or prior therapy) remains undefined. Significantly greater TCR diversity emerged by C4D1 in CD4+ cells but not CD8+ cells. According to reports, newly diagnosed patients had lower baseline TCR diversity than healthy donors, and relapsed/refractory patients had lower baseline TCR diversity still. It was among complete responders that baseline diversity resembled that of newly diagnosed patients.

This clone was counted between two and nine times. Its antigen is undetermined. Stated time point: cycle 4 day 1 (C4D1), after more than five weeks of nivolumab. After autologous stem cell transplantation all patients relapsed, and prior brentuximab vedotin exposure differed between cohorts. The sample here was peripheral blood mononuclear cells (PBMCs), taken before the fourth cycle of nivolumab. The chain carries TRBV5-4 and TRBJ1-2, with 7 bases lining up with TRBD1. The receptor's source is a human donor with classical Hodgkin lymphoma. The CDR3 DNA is TGTGCCAGCCGGGGACAGAACTATGGCTACACCTTC. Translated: CASRGQNYGYTF.